The rows below give T cell receptor beta chains drawn from one sample of a study of blood T cell repertoires in COVID-19. Clones were sequenced by immunoSEQ multiplex PCR, and TCRdb holds only the in-frame ones, with some missing. The profile covers 180,000 or so clones, with 80% appearing a single time and around an eighth taken by the ten largest. The sequencing input was PBMCs or T cells enriched from blood (not recorded which). All receptors derive from a man aged 60 to 69 who had been exposed to COVID-19. CDR3s include the opening cysteine and the closing phenylalanine or tryptophan. D genes are given only for firm matches. Not all rows give a size; the values are once, few, many and, for expanded clones, a class.

d_gene,j_gene,v_gene,abundance,len,CDR3nt,CDR3aa
TRBD2,TRBJ2-1,TRBV11-1,few,15,TGTGCCAGCAGCTTAGGGGGGGGGTGGTCGAATGAGCAGTTCTTC,CASSLGGGWSNEQFF
TRBD2,TRBJ2-3,TRBV7-9,NA,15,TGTGCCAGCAGCCCTAGCGGGAGTAAAGTAGATACGCAGTATTTT,CASSPSGSKVDTQYF
TRBD1,TRBJ1-4,TRBV25-1,NA,16,TGTGCCAGCAGTGAATATTCTGGGACAGGCAATGAAAAACTGTTTTTT,CASSEYSGTGNEKLFF
TRBD2,TRBJ2-1,TRBV24-1,NA,14,TGTGCCACCACCGGCGGGAGCTCCTACAATGAGCAGTTCTTC,CATTGGSSYNEQFF
NA,TRBJ1-1,TRBV21-1,NA,17,TGTGCCAGCAGCATAGACAGGGGGCGTCTGTACGTCGCTGAAGCTTTCTTT,CASSIDRGRLYVAEAFF
TRBD2,TRBJ2-3,TRBV9,NA,15,TGTGCCAGCAGCGTACTAGCGGCTAGCACAGATACGCAGTATTTT,CASSVLAASTDTQYF
NA,TRBJ1-2,TRBV7-9,NA,12,TGTGCCAGCAGCCCCGGTAACGGTGGCTACACCTTC,CASSPGNGGYTF
NA,TRBJ1-1,TRBV20-1,NA,10,TGCAGTGCTCCAGGGACTGAAGCTTTCTTT,CSAPGTEAFF
NA,TRBJ1-2,TRBV25-1,many,14,TGTGCCAGCAGTGAGGGAGGAAACAACTATGGCTACACCTTC,CASSEGGNNYGYTF
NA,TRBJ2-7,TRBV7-8,few,14,TGTGCCAGCAGCCAAACGGGACTCAGTTACGAGCAGTACTTC,CASSQTGLSYEQYF
TRBD1,TRBJ2-7,TRBV5-4,NA,14,TGTGCCAGCAGCCCATGGGACAGCTCCTACGAGCAGTACTTC,CASSPWDSSYEQYF
TRBD2,TRBJ2-3,TRBV7-2,NA,19,TGTGCCAGCAGCTTTCTTGGACTAGCGGGAGGGCCCACGACAGATACGCAGTATTTT,CASSFLGLAGGPTTDTQYF
TRBD2,TRBJ2-5,TRBV5-1,once,19,TGCGCCAGCAGCTTGGGCCCCGCTAGCGGGAGTTTTTACGCAGAGACCCAGTACTTC,CASSLGPASGSFYAETQYF
NA,TRBJ2-1,TRBV5-1,NA,11,TGCGCCAGCAGCTTACGGGATGAGCAGTTCTTC,CASSLRDEQFF
TRBD1,TRBJ2-7,TRBV7-2,NA,13,TGTGCCAGCAGCTCAGACAGGGTATACGAGCAGTACTTC,CASSSDRVYEQYF
TRBD1,TRBJ2-7,TRBV24-1,NA,13,TGTGCCACCAGTGACTACAGGGGGCGCGAGCAGTACTTC,CATSDYRGREQYF
NA,TRBJ2-3,TRBV4-3,NA,16,TGCGCCAGCAGCCAAGATTGGGCAGAAAGCACAGATACGCAGTATTTT,CASSQDWAESTDTQYF